This note documents a single T cell receptor (beta chain) sequence. Germline loops: CDR1 LNHDA, CDR2 SQIVND (reference sequence). V was cut by 5 bases and J by 1 base, with 15 bases left in between. This CDR3 region has 16 residues. This sample stems from a study of PD-L1 blockade in urothelial cancer. Profiling relied on immunoSEQ multiplex PCR, and the TCRdb table lists in-frame clones only, not all of them. The data show 100,000 to 150,000 clones, 86% seen once. The sample's time point: peripheral blood 6 weeks after treatment start. The genes are TRBV19 and TRBJ1-5, with TRBD1 as a possible D gene (6 bases). The sequence derives from a man aged 45-60 years with urothelial cancer. The specimen was PBMCs, collected around atezolizumab (anti-PD-L1) treatment. For the CDR3, the DNA is TGTGCCAGTAGTCCTCGGGGGGCCGGGAGCAATCAGCCCCAGCATTTT. Its protein is CASSPRGAGSNQPQHF.